The next 15 T cell receptor beta chains were all read from a single sample in a study of cytomegalovirus exposure and HLA in healthy donors. A multiplex PCR was run with 60 Vbeta primers and 13 Jbeta primers. Only in-frame clones appear in the TCRdb table, and some are missing; sequencing was by immunoSEQ multiplex PCR. Of about 170,000 clones in the sample, about 79% are singletons; the top ten hold about 2.5%. Sequencing input: PBMCs. The receptors derive from a woman aged 45-60 years in good health and CMV-seronegative.

As regards this clone: The junction differs from germline at one of its ends, possibly a read error. Other DNA sequences in this sample translate to the same CDR3. The V and J genes are TRBV18 and TRBJ1-1, with 8 positions matching TRBD1. In germline, CDR1 is KGHSH, CDR2 LQKENI. This CDR3 contains 14 residues. For the CDR3, the DNA is TGTGCCAGCTCACCACGGGACAGGAACACTGAAGCTTTCTTC. Amino acid sequence: CASSPRDRNTEAFF.

The genes are TRBV19 and TRBJ2-2; D might be TRBD1 (5 bases). Trimming removed 4 bases at V and 7 bases at J, with 19 bases between. This CDR3 has 16 amino acids. Looked up from germline, CDR1 is LNHDA and CDR2 is SQIVND (reference sequence). CDR3 in DNA: TGTGCCAGTAGTACTCCTTCAGGGTCCCCCCTCGGGGAGCTGTTTTTT. This gives the protein CASSTPSGSPLGELFF.

The chain couples TRBV18 to TRBJ2-7; 14 nucleotides align to TRBD2. The ends lost 6 bases at V and 3 bases at J; junction bases unmatched: 7. Looked up from germline, CDR1 is KGHSH and CDR2 is LQKENI. This CDR3 is 16 amino acids long. In DNA form, the CDR3 reads TGTGCCAGCTCGGGACTAGCGGGAGAAATGATCTACGAGCAGTACTTC. This gives the protein CASSGLAGEMIYEQYF.

This clone was picked up a small number of times. The gene calls are TRBV10-2 and TRBJ1-6, with 7 bases identical to TRBD1. Germline-derived CDR1 and CDR2 are WSHSY and SAAADI. The length of the CDR3 is 13 residues. V dropped 7 bases and J dropped 7; count of bases not matched to a gene: 4. CDR3: CASIQGVNSPLHF. The CDR3 region has the DNA TGCGCCAGCATCCAGGGGGTGAATTCACCCCTCCACTTT.

V is TRBV19 and J is TRBJ1-5, with 9 bases lining up with TRBD1. The ends lost 6 bases at V and 2 bases at J; junction bases unmatched: 8. Per germline, CDR1 LNHDA and CDR2 SQIVND (reference sequence). The CDR3 sequence is 16 residues long. The CDR3 DNA sequence: TGTGCCAGTAGGGGGACAGGGACCAGTGGCAATCAGCCCCAGCATTTT. Translation gives CASRGTGTSGNQPQHF. The complete variable domain, with remaining parts taken from reference TRBV19 and TRBJ1-5, reads DGGITQSPKYLFRKEGQNVTLSCEQNLNHDAMYWYRQDPGQGLRLIYYSQIVNDFQKGDIAEGYSVSREKKESFPLTVTSAQKNPTAFYLCASRGTGTSGNQPQHFGDGTRLSIL.

The chain has TRBV18 and TRBJ1-5; TRBD1 matches at 7 bases. Germline V lookup: CDR1 KGHSH, CDR2 LQKENI. Losses at the gene ends were 3 bases for V and 0 bases for J; bases not matched to a gene: 8. CDR3 length: 17 residues. The CDR3 region is CASSPTGTDNSNQPQHF. The CDR3 DNA reads TGTGCCAGCTCACCGACCGGGACAGATAATAGCAATCAGCCCCAGCATTTT.

The rearrangement joins TRBV10-3 to TRBJ2-1; tentative D call: TRBD1 (6 bases). Germline V CDR1 and CDR2: ENHRY, SYGVKD. The CDR3 spans 13 residues. Trimming pared 10 bases from V and 9 bases from J, leaving 19 bases between. This CDR3 is CATQGGIVGEQFF. Here the CDR3 DNA reads TGTGCCACCCAAGGGGGAATAGTGGGTGAGCAGTTCTTC.

As for this clone: The same CDR3 arises from other DNA sequences in this sample as well. J is TRBJ2-7 and V is TRBV4-3; D unresolved. Deletions cut 3 bases from V and 7 bases from J, with 19 bases between. The CDR3 is 15 amino acids. Germline values: CDR1 LGHNA, CDR2 YSLEER. In DNA, the CDR3 is TGCGCCAGCAGCCAGGATATAGCAGAGTTTGGAGAGCAGTACTTC. Its translation: CASSQDIAEFGEQYF.

The chain is built from TRBV11-2 and TRBJ1-1; D is possibly TRBD1 (5 bases). The CDR3 is made up of 14 amino acids. V shed 4 bases and J shed 10 bases, with 19 bases lying between them. The germline gives CDR1 SGHAT, CDR2 FQNNGV. The CDR3 DNA is TGTGCCAGCAGCTCCGATACACAGACAGACACAGCTTTCTTT. Its protein is CASSSDTQTDTAFF.

The rearrangement links TRBV30 to TRBJ1-1; D not resolved. CDR1 GTSNPN and CDR2 SVGIG come from the germline V gene (reference sequence). The CDR3 is 13 amino acids. V gave up 0 bases and J gave up 4 bases, with 9 bases separating them. CDR3 DNA sequence: TGTGCCTGGAGTGTCGGGGATGGCACTGAAGCTTTCTTT. Translating gives CAWSVGDGTEAFF.

This chain joins TRBV11-2 and TRBJ2-5; a possible D gene is TRBD1 (6 bases). Germline V gene lookup returns CDR1 SGHAT and CDR2 FQNNGV. The CDR3 contains 15 residues. V dropped 2 bases and J dropped 1 base, with 11 bases sitting between them. CDR3 sequence: CASSLYNRAQETQYF. The CDR3 DNA sequence: TGTGCCAGCAGCTTATATAACAGGGCCCAAGAGACCCAGTACTTC.

V usage is TRBV18 and J usage is TRBJ1-1; weak D call: TRBD1 (6 bases). Germline CDR1 KGHSH, CDR2 LQKENI. The V and J ends lost 3 bases and 1 base respectively, with 12 bases between them. CDR3 size: 15 residues. The CDR3 coding sequence is TGTGCCAGCTCACCTGGACGGGGACAGAACACTGAAGCTTTCTTT. Residues: CASSPGRGQNTEAFF. Filled out from reference TRBV18 and TRBJ1-1, the complete variable domain reads NAGVMQNPRHLVRRRGQEARLRCSPMKGHSHVYWYRQLPEEGLKFMVYLQKENIIDESGMPKERFSAEFPKEGPSILRIQQVVRGDSAAYFCASSPGRGQNTEAFFGQGTRLTVV.

This rearrangement joins TRBV25-1 to TRBJ2-7, with D unclear. CDR1 is MGHDK, CDR2 SYGVNS, per germline. V was clipped by 1 base and J by 0 bases, with 7 bases between them. This CDR3 spans 14 amino acids. DNA for the CDR3: TGTGCCAGCAGTGAATCCCTCAGCTCCTACGAGCAGTACTTC. Amino acid sequence: CASSESLSSYEQYF.

The chain links TRBV10-1 to TRBJ2-7; 7 bases fit TRBD1. The CDR3 has 16 amino acids. The germline V gene encodes CDR1 WNHNN and CDR2 SYGVQD (reference sequence). Trimming took 6 bases from V and 0 from J; bases not matched to a gene: 11. In nucleotides, the CDR3 is TGCGCCAGCAGATTAATCCGGGACAGAAGCTCCTACGAGCAGTACTTC. Translation gives CASRLIRDRSSYEQYF.

The J gene is TRBJ1-1, the V gene TRBV5-1; 7 nucleotides align to TRBD1. V dropped 7 bases and J dropped 1; count of bases not matched to a gene: 7. This CDR3 has 14 amino acids. Per germline, CDR1 SGHRS and CDR2 YFSETQ. The CDR3 region has the DNA TGCGCCAGCGGCAAGGACAGGCCGAACACTGAAGCTTTCTTT. This codes for CASGKDRPNTEAFF.